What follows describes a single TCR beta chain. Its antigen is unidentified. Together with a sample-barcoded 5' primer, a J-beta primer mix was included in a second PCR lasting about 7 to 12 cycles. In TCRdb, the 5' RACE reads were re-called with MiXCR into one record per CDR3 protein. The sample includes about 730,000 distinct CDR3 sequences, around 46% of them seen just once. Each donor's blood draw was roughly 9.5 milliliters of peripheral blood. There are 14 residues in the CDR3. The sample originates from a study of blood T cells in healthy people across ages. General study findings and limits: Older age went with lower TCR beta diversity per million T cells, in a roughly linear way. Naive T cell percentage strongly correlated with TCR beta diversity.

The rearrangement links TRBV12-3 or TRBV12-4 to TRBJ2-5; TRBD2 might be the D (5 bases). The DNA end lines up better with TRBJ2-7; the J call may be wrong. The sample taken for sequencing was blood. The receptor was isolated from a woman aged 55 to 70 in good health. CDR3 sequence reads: CASSEDLLMYEQYF. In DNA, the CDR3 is TGTGCCAGCAGTGAGGACTTACTAATGTACGAGCAGTACTTC.